The T cell receptor beta chain under discussion was sequenced for a study of shared clonotypes between healthy human individuals. Note on this clone: Other DNA sequences of this sample code for an identical CDR3.

It was into CD45RA+ naive and CD45RA-negative memory subsets that the CD4+ cells were split. TCRdb keeps only in-frame clones here, not all; method: immunoSEQ multiplex PCR. The sample contains about 1.5 million clones, around 98% of which appear only once. The source of this sequence is a man aged 25-45 years in good health. Material: naive CD4+ T cells sorted from blood. As for subset: CD45RA+ positively selected.

The CDR3 reads CASSSRDRGGHEQYF. In DNA form, the CDR3 reads TGTGCCAGCAGCTCCCGGGACAGGGGTGGCCACGAGCAGTACTTC. V and J are TRBV11-2 and TRBJ2-7, with 10 bases identical to TRBD1. The CDR3 has 15 residues. CDR1 is SGHAT, CDR2 FQNNGV, per germline. V was pared by 4 bases and J by 5 bases, with 8 bases of the junction left unmatched.